Below, 15 T cell receptor beta chains from the same sample are listed, as sequenced in a study of CD8 T cells in Susac syndrome. Random-hexamer reverse transcription was applied to about 0.5 to 1 ug RNA. One entry per CDR3 protein results from TCRdb running MiXCR on the immunoSEQ multiplex PCR reads. The table has roughly 150,000 distinct CDR3 sequences, under 97% seen once. The sample consisted of CD4+ T cells from PBMCs. Every receptor here comes from a human donor with Susac syndrome.

This chain uses TRBV3-1 with TRBJ2-7; 8 nucleotides agree with TRBD1. V trimming: 3 bases; J trimming: 3 bases; junction bases outside the gene matches: 10. Germline loops: CDR1 LGHDT, CDR2 YNNKEL (reference sequence). The CDR3 covers 16 residues. CDR3 nucleotide sequence: TGTGCCAGCAGCCAGGGACCGGACAGGGCAAGCTACGAGCAGTACTTC. It yields the protein CASSQGPDRASYEQYF.

The chain employs TRBV19 and TRBJ2-3, with D tentatively TRBD2 (5 bases). The germline V and J ends were trimmed by 7 bases and 3 bases, with 14 bases remaining between them. CDR1 is LNHDA, CDR2 SQIVND, per germline (reference sequence). This CDR3 contains 14 residues. The CDR3 region has the DNA TGTGCCAGTAACTCGGTTGGAGGAACAGATACGCAGTATTTT. Protein: CASNSVGGTDTQYF.

The chain carries TRBV11-2 and TRBJ2-7; D not certain. V was trimmed by 5 bases and J by 3 bases, leaving 17 bases between them. Germline V lookup: CDR1 SGHAT, CDR2 FQNNGV. CDR3 length: 15 amino acids. CDR3 bases: TGTGCCAGCAGCCAGGACGGGTCTCACCTCTACGAGCAGTACTTC. It yields the protein CASSQDGSHLYEQYF.

This chain links TRBV20-1 with TRBJ1-5; TRBD1 matches at 8 bases. V lost 6 bases to trimming and J lost 5 bases; unmatched junction nucleotides: 3. The CDR3 contains 12 residues. Germline assignment: CDR1 DFQATT and CDR2 SNEGSKA (reference sequence). CDR3 sequence: CSALQGDQPQHF. For the CDR3, the DNA is TGCAGTGCCCTACAGGGGGATCAGCCCCAGCATTTT.

The gene calls are TRBV19 and TRBJ1-2; 7 nucleotides line up with TRBD1. The germline V gene encodes CDR1 LNHDA and CDR2 SQIVND (reference sequence). The V and J ends lost 7 bases and 2 bases, in that order; junction bases with no gene match: 13. The CDR3 is made up of 16 amino acids. This CDR3 reads CASTIGQDSRNYGYTF. The CDR3 DNA sequence: TGTGCCAGTACAATCGGACAGGACTCACGCAACTATGGCTACACCTTC.

The chain couples TRBV29-1 to TRBJ1-1; D gene uncertain. Trimming shortened V by 5 bases and J by 2 bases, and 3 bases separated the two germline ends. The CDR3 loop spans 10 amino acids. From germline, CDR1 is SQVTM and CDR2 ANQGSEA. CDR3 nucleotide sequence: TGCAGCGTTAGAAACACTGAAGCTTTCTTT. It encodes CSVRNTEAFF. The whole variable domain, filled in from reference TRBV29-1 and TRBJ1-1, reads SAVISQKPSRDICQRGTSLTIQCQVDSQVTMMFWYRQQPGQSLTLIATANQGSEATYESGFVIDKFPISRPNLTFSTLTVSNMSPEDSSIYLCSVRNTEAFFGQGTRLTVV.

The chain is built from TRBV27 and TRBJ2-7; 7 nucleotides line up with TRBD1. J was trimmed by 4 bases and V by 4 bases; bases with no gene match: 7. This CDR3 region has 14 residues. Germline V gene lookup returns CDR1 MNHEY and CDR2 SMNVEV (reference sequence). This chain's CDR3 is CASSSGQGEYEQYF. The CDR3 DNA is TGTGCCAGCAGTTCGGGGCAGGGGGAGTACGAGCAGTACTTC.

The chain recombines TRBV12-3 or TRBV12-4 with TRBJ2-2; D gene unclear. The V gene lost 4 bases and the J gene lost 6 bases, with 3 bases spanning the gap. The CDR3 extends over 11 amino acids. The DNA of the CDR3 is TGTGCCAGCAGTTCGGCCGGGGAGCTGTTTTTT. It codes for CASSSAGELFF.

This clonotype was counted a few times. The chain links TRBV5-4 to TRBJ2-7; D is unclear. Germline assignment: CDR1 SGHNT and CDR2 YYREEE (reference sequence). Trimming removed 0 bases from V and 4 bases from J, with 8 bases in between. This CDR3 is built from 13 residues. The CDR3 protein is CASSLATDYEQYF. In DNA, the CDR3 is TGTGCCAGCAGCTTGGCGACGGATTACGAGCAGTACTTC.

V gene TRBV29-1 combines with J gene TRBJ2-5; 8 bases are shared with TRBD2. Germline lookup yields CDR1 SQVTM and CDR2 ANQGSEA. V lost 8 bases, J lost 4 bases, and 6 bases stayed unmatched. The CDR3 consists of 12 residues. DNA of the CDR3: TGCAGCTTAGCGGGGCTGGGAGAGACCCAGTACTTC. Its translation is CSLAGLGETQYF.

V is TRBV2 and J is TRBJ2-4; D might be TRBD2 (5 bases). V gave up 7 bases and J gave up 8 bases, with 15 bases separating them. The CDR3 totals 13 residues. In germline, CDR1 is SNHLY, CDR2 FYNNEI. The chain's CDR3 is CASKETGSHIQYF. The CDR3, as DNA: TGTGCCAGCAAGGAAACTGGGAGCCACATTCAGTACTTC.

The chain has TRBV11-1 and TRBJ1-1, with D possibly matching TRBD1 (5 bases). Germline V gene sequence: CDR1 SGHAT, CDR2 FQDESV (reference sequence). The CDR3 is 15 amino acids. With 5 bases removed from V and 1 base from J, the gap between germline ends came to 14 bases. The CDR3 DNA follows: TGTGCCAGCAGCACACCCGGGACGGGGAACACTGAAGCTTTCTTT. Translation: CASSTPGTGNTEAFF.

The V and J genes are TRBV12-3 or TRBV12-4 and TRBJ2-2; D may be TRBD2 (5 bases). Deletions cut 3 bases from V and 7 bases from J, with 12 bases between. CDR3 length: 14 residues. The CDR3 is CASSFGGLVGELFF. The CDR3 DNA is TGTGCCAGCAGTTTTGGCGGGCTGGTCGGGGAGCTGTTTTTT.

The chain has TRBV28 and TRBJ2-4, with a weak D call TRBD1 (7 bases). This CDR3 comprises 14 residues. CDR1 MDHEN and CDR2 SYDVKM come from the germline V gene. V was trimmed by 3 bases and J by 4 bases, leaving 10 bases between them. CDR3 residues: CASSFQGGKNIQYF. The CDR3 region has the DNA TGTGCCAGCAGTTTTCAGGGGGGAAAAAACATTCAGTACTTC.

The V call is TRBV25-1, the J call TRBJ1-2; the D is unclear. Germline loops: CDR1 MGHDK, CDR2 SYGVNS. The CDR3 is made up of 14 amino acids. Trimming stripped 2 bases from V and 5 bases from J, with 12 bases between. The CDR3 protein is CASSEQVQTYGYTF. DNA for the CDR3: TGTGCCAGCAGTGAACAGGTGCAGACTTATGGCTACACCTTC.